This T cell receptor (beta chain) was sequenced for a study of post-analysis software for immune sequencing data. The overall study: In terms of disease course, relapsing-remitting, secondary progressive and progressive-relapsing multiple sclerosis were included. Overall study findings and caveats: In patients, about 5 TRBV segments were more frequent than in controls, with TRBV5-6, TRBV5-1 and TRBV20-1 among them.

Unique-molecular-identifier-tagged TCR beta cDNA libraries were used. In TCRdb, the PCR reads were re-called with MiXCR into one record per CDR3 protein. The sample lists hundreds of thousands of distinct CDR3 sequences, approximately 30% occurring once. Worth noting for this clonotype: The antigen is unknown.

The V gene lost 8 bases and the J gene lost 5 bases, with 9 bases spanning the gap. The CDR3 length is 11 residues. Per germline, CDR1 ENHRY and CDR2 SYGVKD. This receptor was identified in a girl aged 5 to 17 with multiple sclerosis. The rearrangement uses TRBV10-3 and TRBJ1-1, with D possibly being TRBD1 (5 bases). Sequenced input: blood. The chain's CDR3 is CAIGWGTEAFF. CDR3 DNA sequence: TGTGCCATCGGGTGGGGGACTGAAGCTTTCTTT.